Below are 20 T cell receptor beta chains sequenced from a single sample in a study of neurological immune-mediated disorders. Time point here: longitudinal time-point 3. TCRdb reanalysed the 5' RACE reads using MiXCR and keeps one entry per CDR3 protein. The sample lists 53,000 or so distinct CDR3 sequences, roughly 8.8% occurring once. The sequencing input was PBMCs. These receptors came from a woman in her thirties or forties in good health.

This clonotype was recorded many times. Written as DNA, the CDR3 is TGTGCCAGCAGCTTACCCACCCGAGGGGTCCATGAAGGGCAGTTCTTC. This gives the protein CASSLPTRGVHEGQFF. The chain joins TRBV13 to TRBJ2-1; possibly TRBD1 or TRBD2 for D (5 bases each). The germline V and J ends were trimmed by 2 bases and 12 bases, with 23 bases remaining between them. Germline CDR1 reads PRHDT; CDR2 reads FYEKMQ (reference sequence). This CDR3 comprises 16 residues.

This clonotype was counted at least ten times. The genes are TRBV5-1 and TRBJ1-2; maybe TRBD1 (6 bases). Germline CDR1 reads SGHRS; CDR2 reads YFSETQ. The CDR3 is made up of 15 amino acids. The V end was cut by 4 bases, the J end by 5 bases, with 18 bases between. CDR3 sequence (DNA): TGCGCCAGCAGCCTCGAGAGGGGGGCTCGATATGGCTACACCTTC. This translates into CASSLERGARYGYTF. The full variable domain, with the rest looked up from reference TRBV5-1 and TRBJ1-2, is KAGVTQTPRYLIKTRGQQVTLSCSPISGHRSVSWYQQTPGQGLQFLFEYFSETQRNKGNFPGRFSGRQFSNSRSEMNVSTLELGDSALYLCASSLERGARYGYTFGSGTRLTVV.

This clonotype was counted many times. This chain joins TRBV28 and TRBJ2-3; no clear D. The CDR3 sequence is 17 residues long. Trimming took off 3 bases at V and 5 bases at J, with 21 bases between the two ends. Looked up from germline, CDR1 is MDHEN and CDR2 is SYDVKM. Here the CDR3 reads CASSLGPRFFPQDTQYF. In DNA form, the CDR3 reads TGTGCCAGCAGTTTGGGCCCCCGCTTTTTTCCACAAGATACGCAGTATTTT.

This clonotype was seen repeatedly, ten times or more. The chain has TRBV12-3 or TRBV12-4 and TRBJ2-3; D is ambiguous. The V gene lost 0 bases and the J gene lost 1 base, with 8 bases spanning the gap. The CDR3 has 15 amino acids. The CDR3 nucleotides read TGTGCCAGCAGTTTAGCGCAACCGGGCACAGATACGCAGTATTTT. Translated: CASSLAQPGTDTQYF.

Many counts were recorded for this clonotype. The gene calls are TRBV6-5 and TRBJ2-3, with D possibly matching TRBD2 (6 bases). The germline V gene encodes CDR1 MNHEY and CDR2 SVGAGI. The V end lost 6 bases, the J end lost 0 bases, and 13 bases lay between the germline ends. The CDR3 has 15 residues. CDR3 bases: TGTGCCAGCAGACCGGAGGGTACTAGCACAGATACGCAGTATTTT. It codes for CASRPEGTSTDTQYF.

This clonotype was picked up many times. The chain employs TRBV4-3 and TRBJ2-1; 8 bases map to TRBD2. J lost 7 bases, V lost 0 bases, and 14 bases had no gene match. The CDR3 has 18 amino acids. Germline V lookup: CDR1 LGHNA, CDR2 YSLEER. The CDR3: CASSQDIPAAGVSNEQFF. The CDR3 DNA is TGCGCCAGCAGCCAAGATATCCCTGCAGCGGGAGTCAGTAATGAGCAGTTCTTC.

This clonotype was recorded many times. The chain employs TRBV4-3 and TRBJ2-1; D unclear. The CDR3 is 13 residues long. Germline CDR1 reads LGHNA; CDR2 reads YSLEER. Trimming removed 4 bases from V and 9 bases from J, with 13 bases in between. CDR3 residues: CASSLPPEAEQFF. The CDR3 DNA reads as TGCGCCAGCAGCCTTCCCCCCGAGGCTGAGCAGTTCTTC.

This clonotype was observed at least ten times. The chain is built from TRBV10-3 and TRBJ1-5, with unresolved D. This CDR3 contains 12 residues. In germline, CDR1 is ENHRY, CDR2 SYGVKD. The germline V and J ends were trimmed by 4 bases and 4 bases, with 5 bases remaining between them. The CDR3 region has the DNA TGTGCCATCAGTGGAACTAATCAGCCCCAGCATTTT. This codes for CAISGTNQPQHF.

This clonotype showed up many times. The chain has TRBV20-1 and TRBJ1-6, with TRBD1 identical over 9 bases. This CDR3 spans 15 amino acids. CDR1 is DFQATT, CDR2 SNEGSKA, per germline (reference sequence). Trimming cost V 3 bases and J 5 bases; bases outside gene matches: 5. CDR3 nucleotides: TGCAGTGCTAGGAGGTGGGACAGGGATAATTCACCCCTCCACTTT. It codes for CSARRWDRDNSPLHF.

There are many counts of this clonotype. This chain links TRBV29-1 with TRBJ2-1; 8 bases are a match to TRBD1. Germline-derived CDR1 and CDR2 are SQVTM and ANQGSEA. This CDR3 comprises 13 residues. With 5 bases clipped from V and 8 bases from J, the junction kept 8 bases outside the gene matches. Here the CDR3 reads CSVLRDRPHEQFF. In nucleotides, the CDR3 is TGCAGCGTTCTCCGGGACAGGCCCCATGAGCAGTTCTTC.

This clonotype was seen many times. V usage is TRBV4-3 and J usage is TRBJ2-2; 10 bases map to TRBD1. With V trimmed by 4 bases and J by 4 bases, 15 bases remained unmatched. CDR1 and CDR2 from the germline V gene are LGHNA and YSLEER. This CDR3 region has 19 residues. DNA for the CDR3: TGCGCCAGCAGCCTAGACCCTACCGGGACAGGGGAGGCCACCGGGGAGCTGTTTTTT. Amino acids: CASSLDPTGTGEATGELFF.

At least ten counts were recorded for this clonotype. The chain links TRBV12-3 or TRBV12-4 to TRBJ2-1; D is uncertain. V lost 4 bases, J lost 5 bases, and 6 bases lay in between. The CDR3 is 12 residues long. The CDR3 is CASSYTHNEQFF. The CDR3 coding sequence is TGTGCCAGCAGTTACACCCACAATGAGCAGTTCTTC.

This clonotype was recorded a few times. This sequence joins TRBV7-2 and TRBJ2-2; possibly TRBD2 for D (6 bases). The CDR3 is 12 amino acids. Germline values: CDR1 SGHTA, CDR2 FQGNSA. V was cut by 8 bases and J by 12 bases, with 16 bases left in between. This CDR3 is CASGQGRSKLFF. Here the CDR3 DNA reads TGTGCCAGCGGCCAAGGGAGGTCGAAGCTGTTTTTT.

This clonotype has a count of ten or more. J is TRBJ2-6 and V is TRBV5-1, with TRBD1 identical over 10 bases. V dropped 4 bases and J dropped 0; count of bases not matched to a gene: 7. The CDR3 sequence is 18 residues long. The germline CDR1 and CDR2 sequences are SGHRS and YFSETQ. CDR3 sequence: CASSTGQGGASGANVLTF. In nucleotides, the CDR3 is TGCGCCAGCAGCACCGGACAGGGGGGGGCCTCTGGGGCCAACGTCCTGACTTTC.

This clonotype was seen many times. This chain connects TRBV29-1 to TRBJ1-1; no definite D call. V lost 0 bases and J lost 4, with 18 bases in between. The germline V gene encodes CDR1 SQVTM and CDR2 ANQGSEA. The CDR3 has 16 residues. This chain's CDR3 is CSVEETVSGAGTEAFF. In nucleotides, the CDR3 is TGCAGCGTTGAAGAAACCGTGTCGGGCGCGGGCACTGAAGCTTTCTTT.

This clonotype came up many times. CDR3 in amino acids: CSASPMTREETQYF. CDR3 bases: TGCAGTGCTAGTCCCATGACCCGGGAAGAGACCCAGTACTTC. This rearrangement joins TRBV20-1 to TRBJ2-5; unclear D gene. Trimming removed 3 bases from V and 3 bases from J, with 14 bases in between. This CDR3 contains 14 residues. Germline V gene lookup returns CDR1 DFQATT and CDR2 SNEGSKA (reference sequence).

In its sample, this clonotype was seen many times. This chain uses TRBV18 with TRBJ2-7, with D possibly TRBD2 on 6 matching bases. The CDR3 sequence is 15 residues long. Trimming stripped 0 bases from V and 4 bases from J, with 13 bases between. CDR1 and CDR2 from the germline V gene are KGHSH and LQKENI. The CDR3 nucleotides read TGTGCCAGCTCACCACCGCGGAGCGGGTATTACGAGCAGTACTTC. This encodes CASSPPRSGYYEQYF.

In its sample, this clonotype was seen many times. This chain joins TRBV27 and TRBJ2-1; 7 bases agree with TRBD2. The length of the CDR3 is 16 residues. The germline V gene has CDR1 MNHEY and CDR2 SMNVEV (reference sequence). The V segment lost 7 bases and the J segment 4 bases; nucleotides outside the gene matches: 13. CDR3 DNA sequence: TGTGCCAGCAAACCAGTCCGGGGGGACCTATACAATGAGCAGTTCTTC. This gives the protein CASKPVRGDLYNEQFF.

This clonotype was seen at least ten times. The gene calls are TRBV20-1 and TRBJ1-4, with no clear D. This CDR3 is 13 amino acids long. With 4 bases removed from V and 1 base from J, the gap between germline ends came to 7 bases. CDR1 is DFQATT, CDR2 SNEGSKA, per germline (reference sequence). In DNA form, the CDR3 reads TGCAGTGCTAAAGGGAGAACTAATGAAAAACTGTTTTTT. It yields the protein CSAKGRTNEKLFF.

This clonotype appeared many times. This CDR3 reads CSAQRAENYEQYF. The CDR3 DNA reads TGCAGTGCTCAAAGAGCGGAAAACTACGAGCAGTACTTC. The chain joins TRBV20-1 to TRBJ2-7; TRBD2 is a possible D gene (5 bases). The CDR3 is 13 amino acids. From germline, CDR1 is DFQATT and CDR2 SNEGSKA (reference sequence). Trimming cost V 5 bases and J 3 bases, with 14 bases left between them.